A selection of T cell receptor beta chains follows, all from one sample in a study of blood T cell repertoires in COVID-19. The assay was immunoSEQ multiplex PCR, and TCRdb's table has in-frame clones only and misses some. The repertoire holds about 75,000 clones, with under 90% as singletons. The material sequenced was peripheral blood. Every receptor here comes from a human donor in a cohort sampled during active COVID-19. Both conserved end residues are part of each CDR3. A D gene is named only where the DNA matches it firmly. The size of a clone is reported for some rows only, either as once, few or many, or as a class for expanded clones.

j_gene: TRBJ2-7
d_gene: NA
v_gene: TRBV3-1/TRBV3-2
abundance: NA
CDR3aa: CASSQQGQGFYEQYF
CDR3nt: TGTGCCAGCAGCCAACAGGGGCAGGGGTTCTACGAGCAGTACTTC

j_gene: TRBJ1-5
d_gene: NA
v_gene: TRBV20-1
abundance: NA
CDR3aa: CSASSRGFDQPQHF
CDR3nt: TGCAGTGCTAGTTCCAGAGGGTTCGATCAGCCCCAGCATTTT

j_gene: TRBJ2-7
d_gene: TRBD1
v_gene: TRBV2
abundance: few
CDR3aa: CASSRDRGVSEQYF
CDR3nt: TGTGCCAGCAGTCGGGACAGAGGGGTTTCCGAGCAGTACTTC

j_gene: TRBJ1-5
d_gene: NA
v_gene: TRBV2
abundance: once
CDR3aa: CASKSQSNQPQHF
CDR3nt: TGTGCCAGCAAGTCGCAGAGCAATCAGCCCCAGCATTTT

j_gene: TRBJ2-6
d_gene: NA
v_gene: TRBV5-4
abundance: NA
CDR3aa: CASSWGSWATGANVLTF
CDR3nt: TGTGCCAGCAGCTGGGGCAGCTGGGCAACTGGGGCCAACGTCCTGACTTTC

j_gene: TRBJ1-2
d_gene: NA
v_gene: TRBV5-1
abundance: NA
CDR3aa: CASSFDQGRGYTF
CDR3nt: TGCGCCAGCAGCTTCGACCAGGGGAGAGGCTACACCTTC

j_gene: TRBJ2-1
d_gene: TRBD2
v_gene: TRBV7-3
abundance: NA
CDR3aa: CASSRTSGGNEQFF
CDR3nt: TGTGCCAGCAGCCGCACTAGCGGGGGAAATGAGCAGTTCTTC

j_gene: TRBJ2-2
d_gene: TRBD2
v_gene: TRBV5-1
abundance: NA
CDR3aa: CASRVGLALTGELFF
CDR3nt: TGCGCCAGCAGGGTGGGACTAGCCCTCACCGGGGAGCTGTTTTTT

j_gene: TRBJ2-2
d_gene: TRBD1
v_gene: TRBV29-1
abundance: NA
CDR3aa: CSGGQGVAGELFF
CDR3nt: TGCAGCGGGGGACAGGGGGTGGCCGGGGAGCTGTTTTTT

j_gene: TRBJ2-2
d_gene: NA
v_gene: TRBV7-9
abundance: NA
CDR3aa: CASSLPRTAGVLTGELFF
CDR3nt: TGTGCCAGCAGCTTACCTAGAACAGCAGGGGTCCTCACCGGGGAGCTGTTTTTT

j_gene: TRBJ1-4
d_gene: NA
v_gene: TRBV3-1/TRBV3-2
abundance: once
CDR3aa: CASSQVRGQLPRGTEKLFF
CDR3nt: TGTGCCAGCAGCCAAGTTCGCGGTCAGCTACCGAGGGGGACGGAAAAACTGTTTTTT

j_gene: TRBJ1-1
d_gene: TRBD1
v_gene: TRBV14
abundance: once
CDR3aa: CASSQLPGQGKTEAFF
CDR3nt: TGTGCCAGCAGCCAGTTACCGGGACAGGGCAAAACTGAAGCTTTCTTT

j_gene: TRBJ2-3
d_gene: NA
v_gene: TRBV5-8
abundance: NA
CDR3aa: CASSTGQATSTDTQYF
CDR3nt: TGTGCCAGCAGCACTGGACAAGCTACTAGCACAGATACGCAGTATTTT

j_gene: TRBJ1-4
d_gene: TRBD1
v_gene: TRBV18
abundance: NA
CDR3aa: CASSPRGQDGEKLFF
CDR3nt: TGTGCCAGCTCACCACGCGGACAGGACGGTGAAAAACTGTTTTTT

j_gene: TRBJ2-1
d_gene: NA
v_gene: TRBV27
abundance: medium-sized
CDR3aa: CASSPRLNNEQFF
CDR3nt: TGTGCCAGCAGTCCGCGGCTAAACAATGAGCAGTTCTTC

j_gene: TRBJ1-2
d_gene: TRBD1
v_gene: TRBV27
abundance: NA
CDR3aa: CATATGGNYGYTF
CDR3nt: TGTGCCACCGCGACAGGGGGCAACTATGGCTACACCTTC

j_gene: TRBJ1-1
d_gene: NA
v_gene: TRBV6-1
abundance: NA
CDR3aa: CASSDRTMNTEAFF
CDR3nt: TGTGCCAGCAGTGACCGTACTATGAACACTGAAGCTTTCTTT

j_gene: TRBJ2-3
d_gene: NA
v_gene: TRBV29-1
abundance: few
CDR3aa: CSVNTGTDTQYF
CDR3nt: TGCAGCGTTAACACAGGGACAGATACGCAGTATTTT

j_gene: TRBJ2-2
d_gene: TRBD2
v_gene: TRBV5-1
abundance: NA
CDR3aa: CASSRTGTRNTGELFF
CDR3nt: TGCGCCAGCAGCCGAACCGGGACTAGGAACACCGGGGAGCTGTTTTTT

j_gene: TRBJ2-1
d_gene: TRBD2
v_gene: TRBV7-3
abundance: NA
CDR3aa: CASSSAGSGGNEQFF
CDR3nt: TGTGCCAGCAGCTCAGCGGGAAGTGGCGGCAATGAGCAGTTCTTC

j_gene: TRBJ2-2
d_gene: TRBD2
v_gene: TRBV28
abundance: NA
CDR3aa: CASRTSGNTGELFF
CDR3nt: TGTGCCAGCAGAACTAGCGGCAACACCGGGGAGCTGTTTTTT

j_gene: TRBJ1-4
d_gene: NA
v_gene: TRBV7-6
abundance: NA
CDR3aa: CASSIGPGRSKGEKLFF
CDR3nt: TGTGCCAGCAGCATAGGCCCGGGTCGGAGCAAGGGGGAAAAACTGTTTTTT

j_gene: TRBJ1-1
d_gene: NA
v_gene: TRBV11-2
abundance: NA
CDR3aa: CASSPQGWEAFF
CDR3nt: TGTGCCAGCAGCCCTCAGGGGTGGGAAGCTTTCTTT

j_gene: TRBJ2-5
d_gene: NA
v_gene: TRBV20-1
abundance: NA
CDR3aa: CSASGGLETQYF
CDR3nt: TGCAGTGCTAGTGGAGGGTTAGAGACCCAGTACTTC

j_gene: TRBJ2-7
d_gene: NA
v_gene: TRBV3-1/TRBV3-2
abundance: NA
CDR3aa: CASSRPGTQIYEQYF
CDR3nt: TGTGCCAGCAGCCGTCCCGGGACACAGATCTACGAGCAGTACTTC

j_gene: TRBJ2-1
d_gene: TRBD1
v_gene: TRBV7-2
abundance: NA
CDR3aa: CASSYTGVSYNEQFF
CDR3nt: TGTGCCAGCAGCTATACAGGGGTTTCCTACAATGAGCAGTTCTTC

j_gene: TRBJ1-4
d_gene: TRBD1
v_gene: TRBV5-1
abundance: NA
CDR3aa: CASSLAQGEGDEKLFF
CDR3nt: TGCGCCAGCAGCTTGGCACAGGGGGAAGGAGATGAAAAACTGTTTTTT

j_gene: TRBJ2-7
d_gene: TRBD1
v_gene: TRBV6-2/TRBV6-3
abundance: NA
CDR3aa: CASSYADRGSYEQYF
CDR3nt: TGTGCCAGCAGTTACGCGGACAGGGGGAGCTACGAGCAGTACTTC

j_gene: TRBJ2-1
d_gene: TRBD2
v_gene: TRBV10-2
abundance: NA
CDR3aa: CASSEGVIAGKHEQFF
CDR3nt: TGCGCCAGCAGTGAAGGAGTGATAGCGGGGAAGCATGAGCAGTTCTTC

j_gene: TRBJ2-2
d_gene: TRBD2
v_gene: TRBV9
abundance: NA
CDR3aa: CASSVNLAGNTGELFF
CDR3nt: TGTGCCAGCAGCGTAAACCTAGCGGGTAACACCGGGGAGCTGTTTTTT

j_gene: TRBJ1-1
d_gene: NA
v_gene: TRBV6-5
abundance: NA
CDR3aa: CASSRGGAEAEAFF
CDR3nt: TGTGCCAGCAGTAGGGGGGGCGCGGAGGCTGAAGCTTTCTTT

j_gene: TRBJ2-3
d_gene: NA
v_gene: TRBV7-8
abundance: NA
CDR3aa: CASSLYLSVPDTQYF
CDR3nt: TGTGCCAGCAGCTTATACCTCTCGGTCCCAGATACGCAGTATTTT